These 9 T cell receptor beta chains were sequenced from one sample in a study of T cell repertoires in cytomegalovirus infection (dated by TCRdb to the late 2010s). TCRdb shows the sequencer as Illumina HiSeq 1500. TCRdb passed the public sequencing reads through fastp at Q25 and MiXCR, retaining productive beta sequences. Rows with one shared CDR3 protein collapse into an entry with the most common genes and DNA. The sample table lists around 450,000 distinct CDR3 sequences, around 11% of them with a count of one. Roughly 10% of the sample is taken by the ten largest. The sample was PBMCs. The source is a human donor in good health (CMV status not recorded). Some clones in this sample may be carry-over from other donors' samples.

This clonotype has ten or more counts. Written as DNA, the CDR3 is TGTGCCAGCAGCCGTGGGGGTTATGAGCAGTTCTTC. Protein sequence: CASSRGGYEQFF. The V gene is TRBV14, the J gene TRBJ2-1; either TRBD1 or TRBD2 may supply D (5 bases each). Germline loops: CDR1 SGHDN, CDR2 FVKESK. V lost 4 bases, J lost 8 bases, and 9 bases lay in between. The CDR3 contains 12 residues.

This clonotype was recorded many times. This chain links TRBV7-3 with TRBJ2-2; TRBD2 aligns across 16 bases. This CDR3 is built from 17 residues. V lost 5 bases and J lost 5; bases outside the gene matches: 5. Germline CDR1 and CDR2: SGHTA and FQGTGA. The CDR3 region is CASSPGTSGGATGELFF. Here the CDR3 DNA reads TGTGCCAGCAGCCCCGGGACTAGCGGGGGGGCAACCGGGGAGCTGTTTTTT.

The rearrangement links TRBV27 to TRBJ2-2, with TRBD2 matching over 7 bases. Germline V gene lookup returns CDR1 MNHEY and CDR2 SMNVEV (reference sequence). This CDR3 is 22 amino acids long. J gave up 10 bases and V 2 bases, and 31 bases lay outside the gene matches. In DNA form, the CDR3 reads TGTGCCAGCAGTTTAAGGGCCGGGGGGATGGCTATCATCCACCGGGGTATAATGGAGCTGTTTTTT. This codes for CASSLRAGGMAIIHRGIMELFF.

This clonotype was seen many times. This sequence joins TRBV11-2 and TRBJ2-1, with 13 bases that match TRBD2. Germline V CDR1 and CDR2: SGHAT, FQNNGV. CDR3 length: 19 residues. The trim removed 4 bases at V and 2 bases at J, leaving 11 bases unmatched. The CDR3 spells CASSSHDPGLAGPYNEQFF. CDR3 nucleotides: TGTGCCAGCAGCTCCCACGACCCGGGACTAGCGGGGCCCTACAATGAGCAGTTCTTC.

This clonotype was observed a handful of times. The V gene is TRBV28, the J gene TRBJ2-1, with D maybe TRBD2 (6 bases). Germline CDR1 reads MDHEN; CDR2 reads SYDVKM. The CDR3 is 16 amino acids. V was trimmed by 6 bases and J by 5 bases, leaving 20 bases between them. The CDR3 loop is CASSTRQRDFHNEQFF. CDR3 nucleotide sequence: TGTGCCAGCAGCACCCGGCAACGGGACTTTCACAATGAGCAGTTCTTC.

The sample holds many counts of this clonotype. This sequence joins TRBV24-1 and TRBJ1-1; no definite D call. Germline V CDR1 and CDR2: KGHDR, SFDVKD. V was pared by 0 bases and J by 11 bases, with 12 bases between. The CDR3 has 13 amino acids. CDR3 loop: CATSDLTTGEAFF. CDR3 nucleotides: TGTGCCACCAGTGATTTGACCACTGGAGAGGCTTTCTTT.

The table lists this clonotype with many counts. This rearrangement joins TRBV2 to TRBJ1-2; TRBD1 matches at 7 bases. The germline V gene has CDR1 SNHLY and CDR2 FYNNEI. V lost 5 bases and J lost 6; bases outside the gene matches: 6. This CDR3 region has 13 residues. CDR3 in DNA: TGTGCCAGCAGTTCTCAGGGGGGCGATGGCTACACCTTC. Encoded protein: CASSSQGGDGYTF. The whole variable domain, filled in from reference TRBV2 and TRBJ1-2, reads EPEVTQTPSHQVTQMGQEVILRCVPISNHLYFYWYRQILGQKVEFLVSFYNNEISEKSEIFDDQFSVERPDGSNFTLKIRSTKLEDSAMYFCASSSQGGDGYTFGSGTRLTVV.

This clonotype was recorded many times. The chain is built from TRBV7-2 and TRBJ2-1, with TRBD2 identical over 7 bases. This CDR3 is 18 amino acids long. Trimming removed 1 base from V and 0 bases from J; junction bases left unmatched: 9. Germline loops: CDR1 SGHTA, CDR2 FQGNSA. The CDR3 bases are TGTGCCAGCAGCTTAGAAGCGGGGATTCCTAGCTCCTACAATGAGCAGTTCTTC. Its protein is CASSLEAGIPSSYNEQFF.

V usage is TRBV29-1 and J usage is TRBJ1-2; D is perhaps TRBD1 (6 bases). Deletions cut 7 bases from V and 2 bases from J, with 20 bases between. The germline CDR1 and CDR2 sequences are SQVTM and ANQGSEA. This CDR3 contains 15 residues. CDR3 protein: CSAAARGGLNYGYTF. The CDR3 coding sequence is TGCAGCGCTGCCGCCAGGGGCGGGTTAAACTATGGCTACACCTTC. The whole variable domain, remainder taken from reference TRBV29-1 and TRBJ1-2, is SAVISQKPSRDICQRGTSLTIQCQVDSQVTMMFWYRQQPGQSLTLIATANQGSEATYESGFVIDKFPISRPNLTFSTLTVSNMSPEDSSIYLCSAAARGGLNYGYTFGSGTRLTVV.